This is a list of T cell receptor beta chains from one sample in a study of blood T cell repertoires in COVID-19. Method: immunoSEQ multiplex PCR; TCRdb's copy keeps in-frame clones and lacks some. The table shows over 45,000 clones, with around 83% occurring only once. The sequencing sample was made of peripheral blood. Source of these receptors: an elderly woman with acute or convalescent COVID-19. CDR3s include the opening cysteine and the closing phenylalanine or tryptophan. A D gene is named only where the DNA matches it firmly. Only some rows state a clone size, as once, few, many or a class for expanded clones.

d_call,v_call,clone_size,j_call,cdr3_aa,cdr3_nt
-,TRBV19,-,TRBJ1-3,CASSRSGKTYSGNTIYF,TGTGCCAGTAGTAGATCCGGGAAGACCTACTCTGGAAACACCATATATTTT
-,TRBV6-2/TRBV6-3,-,TRBJ2-4,CASSTGQPYIQYF,TGTGCCAGCAGTACCGGACAGCCCTACATTCAGTACTTC
-,TRBV6-5,-,TRBJ2-3,CASSQQGDTQYF,TGTGCCAGCAGTCAACAGGGAGATACGCAGTATTTT
-,TRBV15,-,TRBJ2-5,CATSKAGESETQYF,TGTGCCACCAGCAAAGCAGGGGAGTCGGAGACCCAGTACTTC
-,TRBV5-6,-,TRBJ2-5,CASSPRAGETQYF,TGTGCCAGCAGCCCGCGGGCTGGTGAGACCCAGTACTTC
-,TRBV14,-,TRBJ2-1,CASSQQGLSYNEQFF,TGTGCCAGCAGCCAACAGGGACTCTCCTACAATGAGCAGTTCTTC
-,TRBV6-5,-,TRBJ2-1,CASSYSQVGGYNEQFF,TGTGCCAGCAGTTACTCGCAGGTGGGGGGATACAATGAGCAGTTCTTC
-,TRBV18,-,TRBJ2-7,CASSPDRRSSYEQYF,TGTGCCAGCTCACCTGACCGTAGGAGCTCCTACGAGCAGTACTTC
-,TRBV3-1/TRBV3-2,-,TRBJ1-2,CASSQEGHPNYGYTF,TGTGCCAGCAGCCAAGAGGGACACCCTAACTATGGCTACACCTTC
-,TRBV3-1/TRBV3-2,-,TRBJ1-1,CASSHFSSRGEAFF,TGTGCCAGCAGCCATTTCTCCTCTCGGGGTGAAGCTTTCTTT
-,TRBV6-1,-,TRBJ1-1,CASSEDRRFEAFF,TGTGCCAGCAGTGAAGATAGGAGATTTGAAGCTTTCTTT
-,TRBV10-3,-,TRBJ1-2,CAISTGSVDGYTF,TGTGCCATCAGTACCGGGAGTGTGGATGGCTACACCTTC
TRBD1,TRBV5-1,-,TRBJ1-2,CASSRQGEGGYTF,TGCGCCAGCAGCCGACAGGGTGAGGGTGGCTACACCTTC
TRBD1,TRBV19,-,TRBJ2-6,CASSGTGGTGANVLTF,TGTGCCAGTAGTGGGACAGGGGGTACTGGGGCCAACGTCCTGACTTTC
TRBD1,TRBV28,-,TRBJ1-4,CASSLLSETGGGEKLFF,TGTGCCAGCAGCTTGCTATCGGAAACAGGGGGGGGCGAAAAACTGTTTTTT
TRBD1,TRBV9,-,TRBJ1-4,CASSEGTETTNEKLFF,TGTGCCAGCAGCGAAGGGACAGAAACAACTAATGAAAAACTGTTTTTT
TRBD2,TRBV3-1/TRBV3-2,-,TRBJ2-3,CASSQDTPGTSGGAADTQYF,TGTGCCAGCAGCCAAGATACGCCGGGGACTAGCGGGGGGGCCGCAGATACGCAGTATTTT
-,TRBV7-2,-,TRBJ2-3,CASSLVLRSSGVTDTQYF,TGTGCCAGCAGCTTAGTTCTCAGGAGTAGCGGCGTCACAGATACGCAGTATTTT
-,TRBV3-1/TRBV3-2,-,TRBJ2-1,CASSQDRYNEQFF,TGTGCCAGCAGCCAAGACAGGTACAATGAGCAGTTCTTC
-,TRBV20-1,few,TRBJ2-7,CSASARTNYEQYF,TGCAGTGCTAGTGCGCGGACTAACTACGAGCAGTACTTC
-,TRBV5-1,-,TRBJ2-5,CASSQRETQYF,TGCGCCAGCAGCCAGAGGGAGACCCAGTACTTC
-,TRBV18,once,TRBJ1-2,CASSPQTVILYGYTF,TGTGCCAGCTCACCACAGACAGTAATTCTCTATGGCTACACCTTC
-,TRBV5-1,-,TRBJ2-3,CASSLTRGNTDTQYF,TGCGCCAGCAGCTTGACGCGGGGTAACACAGATACGCAGTATTTT
-,TRBV19,-,TRBJ2-1,CASSIAPGLAFGTAIGEQFF,TGTGCCAGTAGTATAGCCCCAGGGCTCGCTTTCGGTACAGCGATTGGGGAGCAGTTCTTC
-,TRBV19,-,TRBJ1-1,CASSHGRGTEAFF,TGTGCCAGTAGCCATGGGAGGGGCACTGAAGCTTTCTTT